This TCR beta chain appears in the sequencing data of a study of response to subunit inactivated influenza vaccine. Notes on the study in general: After each seasonal influenza vaccination, few new T cells are recruited, the authors suggested.

TCRdb redid the calling of the RT-PCR reads with MiXCR, one entry per CDR3 protein. The sample includes more than 450,000 distinct CDR3 sequences, 6% to 9% of them seen just once. About this clonotype: Its specificity is not known.

This CDR3 has 14 residues. Between the trimmed V and J ends, which lost 3 bases and 7 bases, there was a span of 15 bases. The germline V gene has CDR1 SNHLY and CDR2 FYNNEI. V and J are TRBV2 and TRBJ1-2; D remains ambiguous. The sequenced sample was PBMCs from blood, obtained roughly 24 months after vaccination. The origin of this receptor is a man between 45 and 75 years old who received an inactivated influenza vaccine. The CDR3 bases are TGTGCCAGCAGTGAGGTATTACGCCGCGGTGGCTACACCTTC. Protein sequence: CASSEVLRRGGYTF.